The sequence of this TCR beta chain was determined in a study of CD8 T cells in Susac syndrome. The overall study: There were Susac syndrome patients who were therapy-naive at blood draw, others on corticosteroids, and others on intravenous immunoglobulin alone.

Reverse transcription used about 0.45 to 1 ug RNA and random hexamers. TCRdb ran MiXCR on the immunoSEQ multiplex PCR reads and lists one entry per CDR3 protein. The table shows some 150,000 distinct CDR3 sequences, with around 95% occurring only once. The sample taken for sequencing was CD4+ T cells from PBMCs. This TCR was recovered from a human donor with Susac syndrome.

The CDR3 reads CASSRRVESEKLFF. CDR3 DNA: TGTGCCAGCAGTCGGCGCGTAGAGAGTGAAAAACTGTTTTTT. The chain carries TRBV6-6 and TRBJ1-4; no firm D call. V shed 5 bases and J shed 7 bases, with 14 bases lying between them. CDR3 size: 14 residues. Germline CDR1 and CDR2: MNHNY and SVGAGI (reference sequence).